The rows below give T cell receptor beta chains drawn from one sample of a study of tumor and adjacent non-tumor tissue in lung cancer. TCRdb re-derived calls from the multiplex PCR reads in MiXCR, one entry per CDR3 protein. This sample has over 110,000 distinct CDR3 sequences, with 66% found just once. Sequenced material: lung tumor tissue. Receptors were obtained from a man in his 60s with small cell lung cancer. Both conserved end residues are part of each CDR3. The D gene is left open where the match is weak. The listing skips clone size in some rows; elsewhere it reads once, few, many or a size class.

TRBJ1-1,-,TRBV20-1,-,CCTRAGSRSGTEAFF,TGCTGTACTAGAGCCGGGAGTCGGTCAGGCACTGAAGCTTTCTTT
TRBJ2-3,-,TRBV7-9,TRBD2,CASSFGTSGMAGTQYF,TGTGCCAGCAGCTTTGGAACTAGCGGGATGGCCGGCACGCAGTATTTT
TRBJ2-7,-,TRBV11-3,-,CASSCGWGSYEQYF,TGTGCCAGTAGCTGTGGCTGGGGATCCTACGAGCAGTATTTC
TRBJ1-4,-,TRBV6-1,-,CASSVTEAILSERLFF,TGTGCCAGCAGTGTAACGGAGGCTATACTTAGTGAAAGACTGTTTTTT
TRBJ2-2,once,TRBV20-1,TRBD1,CSARDRDRCLELFF,TGCAGTGCTAGAGATCGGGACAGGTGTTTGGAGTTGTTTTTT
TRBJ2-2,many,TRBV29-1,-,CSVQWGASTELFF,TGCAGCGTTCAGTGGGGGGCCAGCACTGAGCTGTTTTTT
TRBJ2-5,many,TRBV4-1,-,CASSQDGRVGGETQYF,TGCGCCAGCAGCCAAGATGGACGGGTTGGGGGAGAGACCCAGTACTTC
TRBJ2-1,medium-sized,TRBV7-8,-,CASSTRVYEQFF,TGTGCCAGCAGCACTCGGGTCTATGAGCAGTTCTTC
TRBJ2-7,-,TRBV6-2/TRBV6-3,TRBD2,CASRRAGTSGRGNYEQYF,TGTGCCAGCCGCCGAGCCGGGACTAGCGGGAGGGGGAACTACGAGCAGTACTTC
TRBJ1-1,few,TRBV6-1,-,CASSSGRNTEAFF,TGTGCCAGCAGTTCAGGGCGGAACACTGAAGCTTTCTTT
TRBJ2-3,many,TRBV20-1,-,CSVGEYKDTQYF,TGCAGTGTGGGGGAGTATAAAGATACGCAGTATTTT
TRBJ2-7,-,TRBV10-3,-,CAISGSSYEQYF,TGTGCCATCTCGGGCAGCTCCTACGAGCAGTACTTC
TRBJ2-4,many,TRBV20-1,TRBD1,CSAPGQGTNIQYF,TGCAGTGCCCCGGGACAGGGAACCAACATTCAGTACTTC
TRBJ2-7,many,TRBV29-1,-,CSVGTGASEQYF,TGCAGCGTTGGTACGGGGGCAAGCGAGCAGTACTTC
TRBJ2-3,-,TRBV28,-,CASSPPPGDTQYF,TGTGCCAGCAGTCCGCCACCGGGGGATACGCAGTATTTT
TRBJ2-7,-,TRBV6-2/TRBV6-3,-,CASSYSIISLMSSYEQYF,TGTGCTAGCAGTTACTCGATTATCTCATTGATGAGCTCCTACGAGCAGTACTTC
TRBJ2-3,-,TRBV6-2/TRBV6-3,-,CASSFRPADTQYF,TGTGCCAGCAGTTTTCGTCCGGCCGATACGCAGTATTTT
TRBJ2-3,-,TRBV5-1,TRBD1,CASSLGQTGFTDTQYF,TGCGCCAGCAGCTTGGGACAGACAGGGTTCACAGATACGCAGTATTTT
TRBJ1-6,-,TRBV24-1,-,CGTSGDRRIANSPLHF,TGTGGCACCAGTGGAGACAGAAGGATAGCTAATTCACCCCTCCACTTT
TRBJ1-1,-,TRBV11-1,TRBD1,CASIIDDRDTEAFF,TGTGCCAGCATCATAGACGACAGGGACACTGAAGCTTTCTTT
TRBJ2-1,few,TRBV4-1,TRBD2,CASSGGGPHGGDEQFF,TGCGCCAGCAGCGGGGGAGGGCCGCATGGGGGAGATGAGCAGTTCTTC
TRBJ2-3,-,TRBV10-3,-,CAIEAGTDTQYF,TGTGCCATCGAGGCTGGCACGGATACGCAGTATTTT
TRBJ2-3,-,TRBV28,-,CANSGARGFTGTQYF,TGTGCCAATAGTGGCGCGAGGGGGTTCACAGGTACGCAGTATTTT
TRBJ2-2,once,TRBV6-5,-,CASRPQGSGELSF,TGTGCCAGCCGCCCGCAAGGGTCCGGGGAACTGTCTTTT
TRBJ2-2,-,TRBV28,-,CASILDRFLNTGELFF,TGTGCCAGCATCCTCGACAGATTTTTAAACACCGGGGAGCTGTTTTTT
TRBJ1-1,medium-sized,TRBV5-5,TRBD1,CASTTGGLAFF,TGTGCCAGCACTACAGGGGGCCTCGCTTTCTTT
TRBJ2-1,-,TRBV20-1,-,CSARPGFSYNGQFF,TGCAGTGCTAGACCCGGATTCTCCTACAATGGGCAATTCTTC
TRBJ2-7,-,TRBV11-2,-,CASSLASPRFYEQYF,TGTGCCAGCAGCTTAGCGTCCCCCAGATTCTACGAGCAGTACTTC
TRBJ2-2,few,TRBV20-1,-,CSARGSRVTGELFF,TGCAGTGCTAGAGGTTCCAGGGTTACCGGGGAGCTGTTTTTT
TRBJ2-6,-,TRBV12-3/TRBV12-4,-,CASTLRCTKVSGANVLTF,TGTGCCAGCACTCTCCGGTGTACTAAAGTCTCTGGGGCCAACGTCCTGACTTTC
TRBJ2-1,-,TRBV20-1,TRBD1,CSAYRQGAVNEQFF,TGCAGTGCCTATAGACAGGGGGCGGTTAATGAGCAGTTCTTC
TRBJ2-5,-,TRBV5-1,-,CASSSNQETQYF,TGCGCCAGCAGTTCAAACCAAGAGACCCAGTACTTC
TRBJ2-1,-,TRBV29-1,-,CSVVETSWFNEQFF,TGCAGCGTTGTCGAGACTAGTTGGTTCAATGAGCAGTTCTTC
TRBJ2-3,once,TRBV19,-,CATRAGRTTTDTQYF,TGTGCCACACGGGCCGGGCGGACTACCACAGATACGCAGTATTTT
TRBJ2-1,many,TRBV12-3/TRBV12-4,-,CASRSLDSGNEQFF,TGTGCCAGCAGATCACTAGATTCAGGCAATGAGCAGTTCTTC
TRBJ2-3,many,TRBV6-5,-,CASTSGGDTQYF,TGTGCCAGCACTTCGGGTGGCGATACGCAGTATTTT
TRBJ1-5,-,TRBV20-1,TRBD1,CSASETGDQPQHF,TGCAGTGCTAGTGAGACAGGGGATCAGCCCCAGCATTTT
TRBJ2-3,-,TRBV7-8,TRBD1,CASSHRDRGTDTQYF,TGTGCCAGCAGCCATAGGGACAGGGGCACAGATACGCAGTATTTT
TRBJ2-3,once,TRBV20-1,-,CNARATGFRSDTHYF,TGCAATGCTAGAGCCACGGGGTTCAGGTCGGATACGCACTATTTT
TRBJ2-3,-,TRBV20-1,-,CSATADTQYF,TGCAGTGCAACTGCAGATACGCAGTATTTT
TRBJ2-7,-,TRBV12-3/TRBV12-4,-,CASSLVPGSGPYEQYF,TGTGCCAGCAGTTTAGTCCCTGGCAGTGGTCCCTACGAGCAGTACTTC
TRBJ1-2,-,TRBV5-8,-,CTSSHTAGGYTF,TGTACCAGCAGCCACACGGCAGGTGGCTACACCTTC
TRBJ1-1,many,TRBV30,-,CAWIWGRGNTEAFF,TGTGCCTGGATATGGGGCCGGGGGAACACTGAAGCTTTCTTT
TRBJ1-2,-,TRBV6-5,-,CASSYTSAGRASGYTF,TGTGCCAGCAGTTACACGAGTGCAGGGAGGGCGAGTGGCTACACCTTC
TRBJ2-3,-,TRBV7-3,TRBD2,CASSLAGSDTKYF,TGTGCCAGCAGCCTAGCGGGATCAGATACGAAGTATTTT
TRBJ2-1,-,TRBV5-1,TRBD2,CASSLGVAGGGVDEQIF,TGCGCCAGCAGCTTGGGAGTAGCGGGAGGAGGAGTGGATGAGCAGATCTTC